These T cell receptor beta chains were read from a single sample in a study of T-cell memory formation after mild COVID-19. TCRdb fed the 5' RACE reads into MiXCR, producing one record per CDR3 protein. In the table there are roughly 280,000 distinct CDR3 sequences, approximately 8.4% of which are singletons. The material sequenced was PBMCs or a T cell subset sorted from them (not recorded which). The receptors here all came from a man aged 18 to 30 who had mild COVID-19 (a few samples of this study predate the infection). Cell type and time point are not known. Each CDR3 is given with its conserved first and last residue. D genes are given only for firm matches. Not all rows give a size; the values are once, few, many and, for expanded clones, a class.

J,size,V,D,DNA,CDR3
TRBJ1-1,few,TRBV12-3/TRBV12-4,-,TGTGCCAGCAGCCAAGGACGGACCTTGAACACTGAAGCTTTCTTT,CASSQGRTLNTEAFF
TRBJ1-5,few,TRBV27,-,TGTGCCAGCGGATTTATTGGCAATCAGCCCCAGCATTTT,CASGFIGNQPQHF
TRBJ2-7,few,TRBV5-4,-,TGTGCCAGCAGCACGGGCCTTGGCGAGCAGTACTTC,CASSTGLGEQYF
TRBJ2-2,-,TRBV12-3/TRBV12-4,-,TGTGCCAGCAGTTTTTATTTGGGGCTGCCCCTCAACACCGGGGAGCTGTTTTTT,CASSFYLGLPLNTGELFF
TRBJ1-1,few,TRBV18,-,TGTGCCAGCTCACCATATCTGGGGAGGGCTGAAGCTTTCTTT,CASSPYLGRAEAFF
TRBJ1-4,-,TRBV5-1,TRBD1,TGCGCCAGCAGCATAACAGGGGGGGGAGAAAAACTGTTTTTT,CASSITGGGEKLFF
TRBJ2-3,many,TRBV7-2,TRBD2,TGTGCCAGCAGCTCTCAACCGCCCGGACTAGCGGGACACACAGATACGCAGTATTTT,CASSSQPPGLAGHTDTQYF
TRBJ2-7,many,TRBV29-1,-,TGCAGCGTTGAGTTGACGGACTACGAGCAGTACTTC,CSVELTDYEQYF
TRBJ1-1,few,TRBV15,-,TGTGCCACCAGCAGGTGGGTAGTGGGCACTGAAGCTTTCTTT,CATSRWVVGTEAFF
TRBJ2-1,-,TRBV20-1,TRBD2,TGCAGTGCTAGAGATTTCGGGACTAGCGGCCAACTTTACAATGAGCAGTTCTTC,CSARDFGTSGQLYNEQFF
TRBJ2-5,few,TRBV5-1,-,TGCGCCAGCAGCTTCGACAGACAGACCCAGTACTTC,CASSFDRQTQYF
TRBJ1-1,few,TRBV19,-,TGTGCCAGTAGTATTGTCTTGAACACTGAAGCTTTCTTT,CASSIVLNTEAFF
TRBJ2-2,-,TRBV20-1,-,TGCAGTGCTAGAGTGGGTCCGGGATCGACCGGGGAGCTGTTTTTT,CSARVGPGSTGELFF
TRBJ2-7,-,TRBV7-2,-,TGTGCCAGCAGCTCCGCTAGAGGATCTGGTGAGCAGTACTTC,CASSSARGSGEQYF
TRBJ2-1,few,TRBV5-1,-,TGCGCCAGCAGCGCCCCGGGACCCTACAATGAGCAGTTCTTC,CASSAPGPYNEQFF
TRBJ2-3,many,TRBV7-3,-,TGTGCCAGCAGCACCCGACAGGCAGATACGCAGTATTTT,CASSTRQADTQYF
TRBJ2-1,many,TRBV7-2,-,TGTGCCAGCAGCTTAATGGAGAATGAGCAGTTCTTC,CASSLMENEQFF
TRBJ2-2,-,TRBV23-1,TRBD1,TGCGCCAGCAGTCAGCCTGCTCCGGGACAGGGGAACACCGGGGAGCTGTTTTTT,CASSQPAPGQGNTGELFF
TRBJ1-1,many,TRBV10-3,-,TGTGCCATCTCTCGGGCCCGGGGGACTGAAGCTTTCTTT,CAISRARGTEAFF
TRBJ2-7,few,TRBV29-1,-,TGCAGCGCGGAAGGACCGGGTTCCTACGAGCAGTACTTC,CSAEGPGSYEQYF
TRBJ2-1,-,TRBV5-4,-,TGTGCCAGCAGCCAGATGACAGGAGACAATGAGCAGTTCTTC,CASSQMTGDNEQFF
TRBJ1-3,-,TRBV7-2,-,TGTGCCAGCAGCTTATGGGGGGTAGGAACTGGAAACACCATATATTTT,CASSLWGVGTGNTIYF
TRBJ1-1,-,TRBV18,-,TGTGCCAGCTCACCAGGGCGGCGTCAAATCCCTGGCGCTTTCTTT,CASSPGRRQIPGAFF
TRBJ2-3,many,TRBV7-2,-,TGTGCCAGCAGCTTCTGGATCACAGATACGCAGTATTTT,CASSFWITDTQYF
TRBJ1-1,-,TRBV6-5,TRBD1,TGTGCCAGCACTAAGACGACAGGGGGGAACACTGAAGCTTTCTTT,CASTKTTGGNTEAFF
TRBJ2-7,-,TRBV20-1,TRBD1,TGCAGTGCTAGGGGACAGAACTACGAGCAGTACTTC,CSARGQNYEQYF
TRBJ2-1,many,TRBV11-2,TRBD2,TGTGCCAGCAGCTCTCTGACTAGCGGGGGGCTCAATGAGCAGTTCTTC,CASSSLTSGGLNEQFF
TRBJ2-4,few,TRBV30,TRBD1,TGTGCCTGGAGTGGGACAGGGGGCCAAAACATTCAGTACTTC,CAWSGTGGQNIQYF
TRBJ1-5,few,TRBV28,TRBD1,TGTGCCAGCGGAACAGGGGGTCAGCCCCAGCATTTT,CASGTGGQPQHF
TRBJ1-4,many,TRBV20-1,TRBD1,TGCAGTGCGCTTGGGACAGAGGCTGCAACTAATGAAAAACTGTTTTTT,CSALGTEAATNEKLFF
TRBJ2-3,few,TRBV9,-,TGTGCCAGCAGCGTATCCGGGTTACAGGGTGATACGCAGTATTTT,CASSVSGLQGDTQYF
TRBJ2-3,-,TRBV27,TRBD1,TGTGCCAGCAGTTCAGGTATTGGGACAGGGCAGAGAGATACGCAGTATTTT,CASSSGIGTGQRDTQYF
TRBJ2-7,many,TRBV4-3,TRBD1,TGCGCCAGCAGCCAAATGACAGGGCTATCCTACGAGCAGTACTTC,CASSQMTGLSYEQYF
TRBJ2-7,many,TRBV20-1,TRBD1,TGCAGTGCTAGAGAAATAACCGGGACAGGGGTACACTTC,CSAREITGTGVHF
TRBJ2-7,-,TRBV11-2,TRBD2,TGTGCCAGCAGCCGCTTCTCATTGCGGGGGGCCGTAGACGAGCAGTACTTC,CASSRFSLRGAVDEQYF
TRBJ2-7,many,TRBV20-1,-,TGCAGTGCTACTTCCTCGGACCGGCCCTACGAGCAGTACTTC,CSATSSDRPYEQYF
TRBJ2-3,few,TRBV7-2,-,TGTGCCAGCAGCCGGCAGGGGGGGGGGACAGATACGCAGTATTTT,CASSRQGGGTDTQYF
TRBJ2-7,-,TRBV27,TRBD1,TGTGCCAGCAGGGACAGGGTTGACGAGCAGTACTTC,CASRDRVDEQYF